This TCR beta chain appears in the sequencing data of a study of shared clonotypes between healthy human individuals. General observations from the study: Sharing across four donors was highest in naive CD4 (roughly 5%) and lowest in memory CD8 (around 0.4%). Generally, naive subsets (rather than memory subsets) showed larger estimated richness.

Positive CCR7 selection of CD45RO-negative cells yielded the naive CD8 cells, and terminally differentiated effector memory CD45RA+ cells were excluded. About this clone: Its target is unknown. The same CDR3 also results from other DNA sequences found in this sample.

The method was immunoSEQ multiplex PCR; TCRdb's version includes in-frame clones alone and lacks a portion of them. The sample carries about 2.1 million clones, 85% to 95% recorded once. The sequenced sample was naive CD8+ T cells from PBMCs. This sequence originates from a man aged 18 to 30 in good health. Some clones in this sample may be carry-over from other donors' samples.

DNA of the CDR3: TGTGCCAGCAGCGGAAGGGACGGATACGAGCAGTACTTC. Amino acid sequence: CASSGRDGYEQYF. The chain links TRBV9 to TRBJ2-7, with D perhaps TRBD1 or TRBD2 (5 bases each). The V gene lost 3 bases and the J gene lost 4 bases, with 11 bases spanning the gap. This CDR3 spans 13 amino acids. CDR1 and CDR2 (germline): SGDLS, YYNGEE.